A selection of T cell receptor beta chains follows, all from one sample in a study of T cells in localized non-small cell lung cancer. Assay: immunoSEQ multiplex PCR; the TCRdb copy retains only in-frame clones and omits some. This sample has about 1,200 clones, with 34% found just once. The sequences come from normal lung tissue next to the tumor, collected before any cancer treatment. These receptors all stem from a male donor older than 55 with stage I squamous cell lung carcinoma. CDR3s include the opening cysteine and the closing phenylalanine or tryptophan. A D gene is named only where the DNA matches it firmly. Clone size, where shown, is once, few, many, or a class for clones that have expanded.

clone_size: few; d_call: -; v_call: TRBV15; j_call: TRBJ2-7; cdr3_nt: TGTGCCACCAGACGCAGTGGTTACTCCGACTCCTACGAGCAGTACTTC; cdr3_aa: CATRRSGYSDSYEQYF
clone_size: -; d_call: -; v_call: TRBV18; j_call: TRBJ2-2; cdr3_nt: TGTGCCAGCTCACCACTTGGGGGAGACACCGGGGAGCTGTTTTTT; cdr3_aa: CASSPLGGDTGELFF
clone_size: -; d_call: -; v_call: TRBV11-3; j_call: TRBJ2-2; cdr3_nt: TGTGCCAGCAGCCCCCAAGGGGTTAACACCGGGGAGCTGTTTTTT; cdr3_aa: CASSPQGVNTGELFF
clone_size: -; d_call: -; v_call: TRBV30; j_call: TRBJ1-4; cdr3_nt: TGTGCCTGGGCAGCGTGGGGGAAGGGGGCTAATGAAAAACTGTTTTTT; cdr3_aa: CAWAAWGKGANEKLFF
clone_size: -; d_call: -; v_call: TRBV10-3; j_call: TRBJ2-7; cdr3_nt: TGTGCCATCAGTGAGTCGGGCGGGGAAAGCTACGAGCAGTACTTC; cdr3_aa: CAISESGGESYEQYF
clone_size: -; d_call: TRBD1; v_call: TRBV19; j_call: TRBJ1-1; cdr3_nt: TGTGCCAGTAGTGCGTCTCCGGGACAGGGAACGGTTGAAGCTTTCTTT; cdr3_aa: CASSASPGQGTVEAFF
clone_size: -; d_call: -; v_call: TRBV1; j_call: TRBJ2-5; cdr3_nt: TGCGCCAGCAGCCAGCCTAAGGAACGGGAAGACGAGACCCAGTACTTC; cdr3_aa: CASSQPKEREDETQYF
clone_size: medium-sized; d_call: -; v_call: TRBV7-2; j_call: TRBJ1-4; cdr3_nt: TGTGCCAGCAGCCGTCCCCCCGTGGAAAAACTGTTTTTT; cdr3_aa: CASSRPPVEKLFF
clone_size: few; d_call: -; v_call: TRBV11-3; j_call: TRBJ1-2; cdr3_nt: TGTGCCAGCAGATCACTTTCGCGAAAGACCTATGGCTACACCTTC; cdr3_aa: CASRSLSRKTYGYTF
clone_size: -; d_call: TRBD1; v_call: TRBV5-1; j_call: TRBJ2-2; cdr3_nt: TGCGCCAGCAGCCTACGGACAGGGAACACCGGGGAGCTGTTTTTT; cdr3_aa: CASSLRTGNTGELFF
clone_size: few; d_call: -; v_call: TRBV30; j_call: TRBJ1-3; cdr3_nt: TGTGCCTGGAGCGACGGATACTCTGGAAACACCATATATTTT; cdr3_aa: CAWSDGYSGNTIYF
clone_size: -; d_call: TRBD1; v_call: TRBV9; j_call: TRBJ1-2; cdr3_nt: TGTGCCAGCAGCGCCGACAGGGGGAATGGCTACACCTTC; cdr3_aa: CASSADRGNGYTF
clone_size: -; d_call: -; v_call: TRBV18; j_call: TRBJ1-5; cdr3_nt: TGTGCCAGCTCACCGGGAGGAGATCAGCCCCAGCATTTT; cdr3_aa: CASSPGGDQPQHF
clone_size: large; d_call: TRBD1; v_call: TRBV11-3; j_call: TRBJ2-1; cdr3_nt: TGTGCCAGCAGCTCTCCCGGGACAGCCTTCTACAATGAGCAGTTCTTC; cdr3_aa: CASSSPGTAFYNEQFF
clone_size: -; d_call: -; v_call: TRBV15; j_call: TRBJ2-2; cdr3_nt: TGTGCCACCAGCAGAGACAGGAACACCGGGGAGCTGTTTTTT; cdr3_aa: CATSRDRNTGELFF
clone_size: large; d_call: -; v_call: TRBV6-8; j_call: TRBJ1-2; cdr3_nt: TGTGCCAGCCTCAACCCGCAGCTCTATGGCTACACCTTC; cdr3_aa: CASLNPQLYGYTF
clone_size: medium-sized; d_call: -; v_call: TRBV11-3; j_call: TRBJ1-2; cdr3_nt: TGTGCCAGCAGCCGAGATGGGGCCTACTATGGCTACACCTTC; cdr3_aa: CASSRDGAYYGYTF
clone_size: -; d_call: TRBD2; v_call: TRBV29-1; j_call: TRBJ2-7; cdr3_nt: TGCAGCGTTAGGACAGGGGGAAGACTAGCGGGAGGTGGAAACGAGCAGTACTTC; cdr3_aa: CSVRTGGRLAGGGNEQYF
clone_size: -; d_call: TRBD1; v_call: TRBV18; j_call: TRBJ1-1; cdr3_nt: TGTGCCAGCTCACCCTCGACAGGGGGCTTGGAAGCTTTCTTT; cdr3_aa: CASSPSTGGLEAFF
clone_size: few; d_call: -; v_call: TRBV9; j_call: TRBJ2-3; cdr3_nt: TGTGCCAGCAGCGTCTCTAGTCCCACAGATACGCAGTATTTT; cdr3_aa: CASSVSSPTDTQYF
clone_size: -; d_call: -; v_call: TRBV19; j_call: TRBJ1-2; cdr3_nt: TGTGCCAGTAGTCGTAGACAGTCGATGGCTGGCTACACCTTC; cdr3_aa: CASSRRQSMAGYTF
clone_size: -; d_call: -; v_call: TRBV29-1; j_call: TRBJ1-1; cdr3_nt: TGCAGCGTGGTGTGGGGTGGCACTGAAGCTTTCTTT; cdr3_aa: CSVVWGGTEAFF
clone_size: few; d_call: TRBD1; v_call: TRBV11-3; j_call: TRBJ2-3; cdr3_nt: TGTGCCAGCAGCCCGGGACAGGGGTCAGATACGCAGTATTTT; cdr3_aa: CASSPGQGSDTQYF
clone_size: -; d_call: -; v_call: TRBV30; j_call: TRBJ1-1; cdr3_nt: TGTGCCTGGCGCTTGACAGAGCTTAAAGAAGCTTTCTTT; cdr3_aa: CAWRLTELKEAFF
clone_size: -; d_call: -; v_call: TRBV19; j_call: TRBJ2-3; cdr3_nt: TGTGCCAGTAGTACCGTAGGAGGAGGAGCAGATACGCAGTATTTT; cdr3_aa: CASSTVGGGADTQYF
clone_size: -; d_call: -; v_call: TRBV18; j_call: TRBJ2-2; cdr3_nt: TGTGCCAGTTACGGGACAACGAACACCGGGGAGCTGTTTTTT; cdr3_aa: CASYGTTNTGELFF
clone_size: large; d_call: -; v_call: TRBV13; j_call: TRBJ2-1; cdr3_nt: TGTGCCAGCAGCTTAGGAATAGCTGGAAGCTCCTACAATGAGCAGTTCTTC; cdr3_aa: CASSLGIAGSSYNEQFF
clone_size: few; d_call: -; v_call: TRBV11-3; j_call: TRBJ2-1; cdr3_nt: TGTGCCAGCAGCTTGTTCGTATCCGGGCCCTCCTACAATGAGCAGTTCTTC; cdr3_aa: CASSLFVSGPSYNEQFF
clone_size: few; d_call: -; v_call: TRBV11-3; j_call: TRBJ2-7; cdr3_nt: TGTGCCAGCAGCTTGACAGGCCAAGGTTACGAGCAGTACTTC; cdr3_aa: CASSLTGQGYEQYF
clone_size: few; d_call: TRBD1; v_call: TRBV29-1; j_call: TRBJ1-4; cdr3_nt: TGCAGCGTTGAAGCCTGGGACAGGGGGAATGAAAAACTGTTTTTT; cdr3_aa: CSVEAWDRGNEKLFF
clone_size: -; d_call: -; v_call: TRBV5-1; j_call: TRBJ1-1; cdr3_nt: TGCGCCAGCAGCTGGGGGACCGCCCGCGCGAACACTGAAGCTTTCTTT; cdr3_aa: CASSWGTARANTEAFF
clone_size: -; d_call: -; v_call: TRBV29-1; j_call: TRBJ2-1; cdr3_nt: TGCAGCGTTGACGGCCGCTACAATGAGCAGTTCTTC; cdr3_aa: CSVDGRYNEQFF
clone_size: few; d_call: -; v_call: TRBV6-8; j_call: TRBJ1-2; cdr3_nt: TGTGCCAGCAGCGCCCGGGACGTTAACTATGGCTACACCTTC; cdr3_aa: CASSARDVNYGYTF
clone_size: -; d_call: TRBD1; v_call: TRBV9; j_call: TRBJ2-2; cdr3_nt: TGTGCCAGCAGCGCTGGGCCAGGGGGCAGGGTCGGGGAGCTGTTTTTT; cdr3_aa: CASSAGPGGRVGELFF
clone_size: few; d_call: TRBD2; v_call: TRBV9; j_call: TRBJ2-7; cdr3_nt: TGTGCCAGCAGCGTAGCGGGAGGTCCCTGGGAGCAGTACTTC; cdr3_aa: CASSVAGGPWEQYF
clone_size: -; d_call: -; v_call: TRBV11-3; j_call: TRBJ1-4; cdr3_nt: TGTGCCAGCAGCTCTTGGAGTTTCCAGTATAATGAAAAACTGTTTTTT; cdr3_aa: CASSSWSFQYNEKLFF
clone_size: -; d_call: -; v_call: TRBV6-8; j_call: TRBJ1-1; cdr3_nt: TGTGCCAGCAGTGCCCGGGGTTACGAAAGGACTGAAGCTTTCTTT; cdr3_aa: CASSARGYERTEAFF
clone_size: once; d_call: -; v_call: TRBV14; j_call: TRBJ1-1; cdr3_nt: TGTGCCAGCAGCCAAGTAGGGTGGGGCATGAACACTGAAGCTTTCTTT; cdr3_aa: CASSQVGWGMNTEAFF
clone_size: -; d_call: -; v_call: TRBV7-6; j_call: TRBJ2-3; cdr3_nt: TGTGCCAGCAGCTTGCTGTCCCGTTCGGGCACAGATACGCAGTATTTT; cdr3_aa: CASSLLSRSGTDTQYF
clone_size: large; d_call: TRBD1; v_call: TRBV6-1; j_call: TRBJ1-4; cdr3_nt: TGTGCCAGCAGTGAAGCAGGGGGCGTGCGGGAAAAACTGTTTTTT; cdr3_aa: CASSEAGGVREKLFF
clone_size: -; d_call: -; v_call: TRBV19; j_call: TRBJ1-2; cdr3_nt: TGTGCCAGTAGTAGATCCGGGAGCTATGGCTACACCTTC; cdr3_aa: CASSRSGSYGYTF
clone_size: few; d_call: TRBD1; v_call: TRBV5-1; j_call: TRBJ1-4; cdr3_nt: TGCGCCAGCAGCTCCGGACAGGGGGCACGGTCGAGAGAAAAACTGTTTTTT; cdr3_aa: CASSSGQGARSREKLFF
clone_size: -; d_call: TRBD2; v_call: TRBV10-2; j_call: TRBJ2-7; cdr3_nt: TGCGCCAGCAGGGATCTAGCGGGAGGTGGCGAGCAGTACTTC; cdr3_aa: CASRDLAGGGEQYF
clone_size: -; d_call: TRBD1; v_call: TRBV15; j_call: TRBJ2-1; cdr3_nt: TGTGCCACCAGCAGAGAGCAGGAACAGGGGGACAATGAGCAGTTCTTC; cdr3_aa: CATSREQEQGDNEQFF